What follows are 15 T cell receptor beta chains derived from one specimen sequenced in a study of blood T cell repertoires in COVID-19 (dated by TCRdb to 2020 to 2021). Library prep was done by the immunoSEQ multiplex PCR assay. TCRdb's version of the immuneACCESS table is confined to in-frame rearrangements and falls short of the full clone set. An unresolved V gene accounts for under half of the shortfall where checked; the remainder is of unknown origin. For this sample the table gives roughly 330,000 clones, of which more than 70% were detected only once. The ten largest clones add up to around 1.7% of the sample. Sequencing was performed on peripheral blood. Source of these receptors: a woman between 45 and 65 years old with acute or convalescent COVID-19.

CDR3 nucleotide sequence: TGTGCCAGAAGCTTGTGGACTAGCGGGAGAATCCTCCCTTACGAGCAGTACTTC. Translated, it gives CARSLWTSGRILPYEQYF. This chain links TRBV5-3 with TRBJ2-7, with TRBD2 matching over 13 bases. TRBV5-3 is assigned to the ORF class and has an uncertain function. V was clipped by 1 base and J by 4 bases; unmatched bases: 11. The CDR3 extends over 18 amino acids.

The rearrangement uses TRBV5-1 and TRBJ2-1, with 7 bases aligning to TRBD2. The length of the CDR3 is 16 residues. Germline CDR1 is SGHRS and CDR2 is YFSETQ. J gave up 0 bases and V 7 bases, and 10 bases lay outside the gene matches. The CDR3 loop is CASFSLASSSYNEQFF. In DNA form, the CDR3 reads TGCGCCAGCTTCTCACTAGCGTCGAGCTCCTACAATGAGCAGTTCTTC. The entire variable domain, with the rest obtained from reference TRBV5-1 and TRBJ2-1, is as follows: KAGVTQTPRYLIKTRGQQVTLSCSPISGHRSVSWYQQTPGQGLQFLFEYFSETQRNKGNFPGRFSGRQFSNSRSEMNVSTLELGDSALYLCASFSLASSSYNEQFFGPGTRLTVL.

This clone was seen only once. This chain connects TRBV28 to TRBJ1-5; 8 bases agree with TRBD1. With 7 bases clipped from V and 0 bases from J, the junction kept 14 bases outside the gene matches. Germline-derived CDR1 and CDR2 are MDHEN and SYDVKM. The CDR3 runs to 18 residues. The CDR3 spells CASTQTGAKDVSNQPQHF. The CDR3 nucleotides are TGTGCCAGCACCCAGACAGGGGCAAAGGACGTTAGCAATCAGCCCCAGCATTTT.

The chain employs TRBV9 and TRBJ1-1, with D possibly matching TRBD1 (5 bases). Germline CDR1 reads SGDLS; CDR2 reads YYNGEE. The CDR3 is 14 amino acids. V was clipped by 4 bases and J by 6 bases, with 16 bases between them. DNA for the CDR3: TGTGCCAGCAGCCCCCGCGACAGAGGCGCTGAAGCTTTCTTT. It yields the protein CASSPRDRGAEAFF.

The chain joins TRBV30 to TRBJ1-5; TRBD1 might be the D (6 bases). Deletions cut 2 bases from V and 2 bases from J, with 10 bases between. This CDR3 is 14 amino acids long. The V gene's germline CDR1 is GTSNPN and CDR2 SVGIG (reference sequence). CDR3 DNA: TGTGCCTGGAGTCAAGGGGGGGGCAATCAGCCCCAGCATTTT. It translates to CAWSQGGGNQPQHF.

This sequence joins TRBV6-1 and TRBJ1-4; D is unclear. CDR1 and CDR2 from the germline V gene are MNHNS and SASEGT. CDR3 length equals 14 residues. V gave up 3 bases and J gave up 4 bases, with 9 bases separating them. CDR3 nucleotide sequence: TGTGCCAGCAGTGAGGGCTCTAATAATGAAAAACTGTTTTTT. As protein: CASSEGSNNEKLFF.

The rearrangement links TRBV2 to TRBJ2-7; 9 bases line up with TRBD2. V lost 6 bases, J lost 3 bases, and 6 bases stayed unmatched. Germline V gene lookup returns CDR1 SNHLY and CDR2 FYNNEI. The CDR3 has 14 amino acids. Here the CDR3 DNA reads TGTGCCAGCAGAGGGACTAGCAGCAACTACGAGCAGTACTTC. This gives the protein CASRGTSSNYEQYF.

The rearrangement links TRBV29-1 to TRBJ1-2; 12 bases are shared with TRBD1. Germline-derived CDR1 and CDR2 are SQVTM and ANQGSEA. The CDR3 extends over 12 amino acids. V shed 6 bases and J 6 bases; nucleotides not matched to a gene: 2. The CDR3 here is CSVGTGGDGYTF. Here the CDR3 DNA reads TGCAGCGTGGGGACAGGGGGCGATGGCTACACCTTC.

V and J are TRBV18 and TRBJ2-2; 8 bases fit TRBD2. Germline loops: CDR1 KGHSH, CDR2 LQKENI. This CDR3 spans 18 amino acids. J gave up 0 bases and V 6 bases, and 12 bases lay outside the gene matches. The CDR3 nucleotides read TGTGCCAGCTCGGGTCCAGCGGGAGACTTCGCGAACACCGGGGAGCTGTTTTTT. Amino acid sequence: CASSGPAGDFANTGELFF.

This chain joins TRBV18 and TRBJ2-4; 7 positions match TRBD1. CDR1 is KGHSH and CDR2 is LQKENI in the germline V gene. J gave up 2 bases and V 6 bases, and 10 bases lay outside the gene matches. The CDR3 runs to 16 residues. The CDR3 sequence is CASSLGQLRPKNIQYF. The CDR3 DNA reads TGTGCCAGCTCCCTGGGACAGCTACGTCCCAAAAACATTCAGTACTTC.

This clone was recorded a few times. V gene TRBV7-9 combines with J gene TRBJ2-7, with TRBD1 identical over 9 bases. The CDR3 length is 15 residues. Per germline, CDR1 SEHNR and CDR2 FQNEAQ (reference sequence). V trimming: 2 bases; J trimming: 0 bases; junction bases outside the gene matches: 2. CDR3 nucleotides: TGTGCCAGCAGCTTATTGACAGGGGGCTCCTACGAGCAGTACTTC. Encoded protein: CASSLLTGGSYEQYF.

The rearrangement uses TRBV7-9 and TRBJ2-7; D is ambiguous. The CDR3 is 11 residues long. Germline V gene data show CDR1 as SEHNR and CDR2 as FQNEAQ (reference sequence). The V and J ends lost 5 bases and 3 bases respectively, with 5 bases between them. The CDR3, as DNA: TGTGCCAGCAGCATTAACTACGAGCAGTACTTC. Protein: CASSINYEQYF.

In its sample, this clone was seen a few times. The gene calls are TRBV6-6 and TRBJ1-1, with D possibly TRBD1 on 5 matching bases. Germline CDR1 MNHNY, CDR2 SVGAGI (reference sequence). The CDR3 loop spans 14 amino acids. The V end lost 6 bases, the J end lost 4 bases, and 15 bases lay between the germline ends. CDR3 region: CASSPTGLITEAFF. The DNA of the CDR3 is TGTGCCAGCAGCCCTACGGGACTTATCACTGAAGCTTTCTTT.

The J gene is TRBJ2-7, the V gene TRBV7-2; 7 bases fit TRBD2. This CDR3 contains 15 residues. V was pared by 0 bases and J by 2 bases, with 4 bases of the junction left unmatched. CDR1 is SGHTA and CDR2 is FQGNSA in the germline V gene. The CDR3 DNA follows: TGTGCCAGCAGCTTAGCAGCGGGAACTACCTACGAGCAGTACTTC. Translation: CASSLAAGTTYEQYF.

The chain couples TRBV5-5 to TRBJ1-4, with D possibly TRBD1 on 6 matching bases. V dropped 2 bases and J dropped 7 bases, with 12 bases sitting between them. The CDR3 has 14 amino acids. Germline V gene data show CDR1 as SGHKS and CDR2 as YYEKEE (reference sequence). CDR3: CASSFTGWGEKLFF. The CDR3, as DNA: TGTGCCAGCAGCTTCACAGGGTGGGGTGAAAAACTGTTTTTT.